The 9 T cell receptor beta chains in this list originate from one sample, sequenced in a study of blood T cells in healthy people across ages. The use of a sample-barcoded 5' primer and a J-beta primer mix characterized a second PCR of roughly 7 to 11 cycles. TCRdb redid the calling of the 5' RACE reads with MiXCR, one entry per CDR3 protein. The sample lists fewer than 900,000 distinct CDR3 sequences, approximately 49% occurring once. Material: blood. These receptor sequences come from a woman aged 55 to 70 in good health.

The chain joins TRBV6-2 or TRBV6-3 to TRBJ2-2; D remains unclear. This CDR3 region has 14 residues. Trimming stripped 7 bases from V and 0 bases from J, with 9 bases between. Per germline, CDR1 MNHEY and CDR2 SVGEGT. The CDR3 is CASNTLTNTGELFF. For the CDR3, the DNA is TGTGCCAGCAATACTTTAACGAACACCGGGGAGCTGTTTTTT.

Of note for this clonotype: One end of the junction is discordant with germline, which a read error may explain. The chain links TRBV20-1 to TRBJ2-7, with 7 bases aligning to TRBD1. The CDR3 sequence is 13 residues long. In germline, CDR1 is DFQATT, CDR2 SNEGSKA (reference sequence). CDR3 sequence reads: CSARDRVFYEQYF. CDR3 DNA: TGCAGTGCCAGAGACAGGGTTTTTTACGAGCAGTACTTC.

The table lists this clonotype with many counts. This rearrangement joins TRBV7-2 to TRBJ2-2; D ambiguous. Per the germline V gene, CDR1 is SGHTA and CDR2 is FQGNSA. Trimming removed 1 base from V and 5 bases from J, with 8 bases in between. This CDR3 spans 14 amino acids. This chain's CDR3 is CASSLVYGTGELFF. CDR3 bases: TGTGCCAGCAGCTTAGTCTACGGAACCGGGGAGCTGTTTTTT.

The CDR3 nucleotides read TGTGCCAGCAGCTCCGGACAGGGAAAGCCCACCAATGAGCAGTTCTTC. This gives the protein CASSSGQGKPTNEQFF. V and J are TRBV11-3 and TRBJ2-1; the match to TRBD1 covers 8 bases. The CDR3 covers 16 residues. With V trimmed by 4 bases and J by 6 bases, 11 bases remained unmatched. CDR1 and CDR2 (germline): SGHNT, YENEEA.

This clonotype appeared a single time. V is TRBV7-3 and J is TRBJ1-1, with a weak D call TRBD1 (6 bases). The germline V and J ends were trimmed by 5 bases and 1 base, with 14 bases remaining between them. The CDR3 has 15 amino acids. CDR1 and CDR2 from the germline V gene are SGHTA and FQGTGA. The CDR3 protein is CASSPRQAGNTEAFF. CDR3 bases: TGTGCCAGCAGCCCCCGACAGGCGGGGAACACTGAAGCTTTCTTT.

This chain joins TRBV20-1 and TRBJ2-1; 7 nucleotides line up with TRBD2. The CDR3 contains 12 residues. Germline lookup yields CDR1 DFQATT and CDR2 SNEGSKA (reference sequence). The J segment lost 8 bases and the V segment lost 6 bases, leaving 7 bases of the junction unmatched. CDR3 coding DNA: TGCAGTGCCTCCGGGACTAAGGATGAGCAGTTCTTC. Protein: CSASGTKDEQFF.

The V call is TRBV20-1, the J call TRBJ2-1, with 8 positions matching TRBD2. The V segment lost 4 bases and the J segment 5 bases; nucleotides outside the gene matches: 16. The CDR3 consists of 17 residues. Per the germline V gene, CDR1 is DFQATT and CDR2 is SNEGSKA (reference sequence). Here the CDR3 DNA reads TGCAGTGCTATCCCCACAATAGCGGGAACGCCGCACAATGAGCAGTTCTTC. Its protein product is CSAIPTIAGTPHNEQFF.

About this clonotype: One base away lies a much larger clone, so this may be a sequencing read error. CDR3 bases: TGTGCCAGCGGACTTTCTTGCGAGCAGTACTTC. Translating it yields CASGLSCEQYF. This chain links TRBV25-1 with TRBJ2-5, with D maybe TRBD2 (5 bases). The end of the DNA is better explained by TRBJ2-7, so the J call may be wrong. The CDR3 is 11 residues long. The V gene's germline CDR1 is MGHDK and CDR2 SYGVNS.

The gene calls are TRBV4-1 and TRBJ2-5, with TRBD2 matching over 12 bases. CDR1 and CDR2 (germline): MGHRA, YSYEKL. The CDR3 consists of 18 residues. J was trimmed by 3 bases and V by 0 bases; bases with no gene match: 8. This chain's CDR3 is CASSQEFRLAGGEETQYF. The CDR3 DNA follows: TGCGCCAGCAGCCAAGAGTTTCGGCTAGCGGGAGGGGAAGAGACCCAGTACTTC.